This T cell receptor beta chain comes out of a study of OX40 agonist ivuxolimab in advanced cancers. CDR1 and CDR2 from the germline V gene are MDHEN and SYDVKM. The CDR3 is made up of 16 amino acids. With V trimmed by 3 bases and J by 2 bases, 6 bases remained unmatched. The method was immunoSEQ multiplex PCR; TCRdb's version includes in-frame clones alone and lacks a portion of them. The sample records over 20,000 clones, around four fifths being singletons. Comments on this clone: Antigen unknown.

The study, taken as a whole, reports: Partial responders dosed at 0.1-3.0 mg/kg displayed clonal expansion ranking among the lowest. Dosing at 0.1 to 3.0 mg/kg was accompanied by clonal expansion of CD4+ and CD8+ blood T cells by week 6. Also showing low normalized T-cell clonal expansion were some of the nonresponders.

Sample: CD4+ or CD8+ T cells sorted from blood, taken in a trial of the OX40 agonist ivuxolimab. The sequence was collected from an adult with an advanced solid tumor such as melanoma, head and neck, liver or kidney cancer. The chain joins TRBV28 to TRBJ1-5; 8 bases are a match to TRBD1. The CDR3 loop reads CASSFRGQLGNQPQHF. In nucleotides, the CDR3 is TGTGCCAGCAGTTTCAGGGGGCAGTTGGGCAATCAGCCCCAGCATTTT.